A selection of T cell receptor beta chains follows, all from one sample in a study of cytomegalovirus exposure and HLA in healthy donors. Only in-frame clones appear in the TCRdb table, and some are missing; sequencing was by immunoSEQ multiplex PCR. The sample has around 190,000 clones; about four fifths are singletons. Sequences were obtained from PBMCs. The receptor set was obtained from a woman aged 45 to 65 in good health and CMV-seronegative. Each CDR3 is given with its conserved first and last residue. D genes are given only for firm matches.

J gene,V gene,D gene,CDR3 protein
TRBJ1-5,TRBV28,NA,CASSFEAPGNQPQHF
TRBJ1-5,TRBV7-7,NA,CASSSKRQPQHF
TRBJ2-7,TRBV28,NA,CASSHFTEQYF
TRBJ2-5,TRBV5-6,TRBD2,CASSWGISSGGRETQYF
TRBJ1-1,TRBV5-4,NA,CAISKGGSTEAFF
TRBJ2-7,TRBV6-1,NA,CASSGTPGGPYEQYF
TRBJ1-3,TRBV19,TRBD1,CASRQGGAGNTIYF
TRBJ1-5,TRBV6-6,NA,CASSYSTYGQPQHF
TRBJ2-3,TRBV15,NA,CATSRDLVGGHGTDTQYF
TRBJ2-3,TRBV7-2,TRBD2,CASSTGLARDTQYF
TRBJ2-7,TRBV7-2,NA,CASRLQGGSYEQYF
TRBJ2-7,TRBV28,TRBD1,CASSPLQGAKNF
TRBJ1-2,TRBV4-2,TRBD1,CASSQSGQGRGYTF
TRBJ2-2,TRBV7-6,TRBD1,CASSLVVGGAGELFF
TRBJ1-6,TRBV6-5,NA,CASTSEAGSPLHF
TRBJ1-1,TRBV9,NA,CASSSGYQREAFF
TRBJ1-2,TRBV5-6,NA,CASSYRSWDNSYGYTF
TRBJ1-4,TRBV5-8,NA,CASSEGHGQIGEKLFF
TRBJ1-5,TRBV5-4,TRBD1,CASSIGTAYNQPQHF
TRBJ1-5,TRBV28,TRBD1,CASSSGQVGHSNQPQHF
TRBJ2-3,TRBV7-3,TRBD1,CASSLFAGTGTDTQYF
TRBJ2-2,TRBV29-1,NA,CSVVQNTGELFF
TRBJ2-5,TRBV29-1,NA,CSSRGALMETQYF
TRBJ1-3,TRBV28,NA,CASRPAGSPWSGNTIYF
TRBJ2-5,TRBV11-1,TRBD1,CASSFSYSGTGQETQYF
TRBJ1-3,TRBV18,TRBD1,CASSPLGTGKSGNTIYF
TRBJ2-3,TRBV10-3,NA,CAIHRDLTGTDTQYF
TRBJ1-2,TRBV28,TRBD1,CASRPTDREGYTF
TRBJ2-1,TRBV10-1,NA,CASRRPGEQFF
TRBJ2-5,TRBV6-6,TRBD1,CASSYPTGGRETQYF
TRBJ2-7,TRBV11-1,NA,CASSLQYEQYF
TRBJ2-3,TRBV30,NA,CTIGALTGTDTQYF
TRBJ1-4,TRBV2,TRBD1,CASSSGTGNEKLFF
TRBJ2-5,TRBV30,TRBD2,CAWSGTSGVQETQYF
TRBJ2-7,TRBV14,NA,CASSQDPMGISYEQYF
TRBJ1-4,TRBV6-1,NA,CASSEGFGGQWGEKLFF
TRBJ1-2,TRBV13,NA,CASSSKTGLFYGYTF
TRBJ2-4,TRBV19,TRBD2,CASSIEASGRAKNIQYF
TRBJ1-6,TRBV4-1,TRBD1,CASSQPRQGVDSPLHF
TRBJ2-3,TRBV7-9,NA,CASSLAGAFDTQYF
TRBJ1-5,TRBV6-5,NA,CASSYFQGQPQHF
TRBJ1-1,TRBV9,TRBD1,CASSSSGQHEAFF
TRBJ2-7,TRBV27,NA,CASSSTYEQYF
TRBJ1-4,TRBV5-1,TRBD1,CASSLQTGGWGTNEKLFF
TRBJ2-7,TRBV11-2,TRBD2,CASSRQFTSGSSYYEQYF
TRBJ2-3,TRBV2,NA,CASSEDSRTDTQYF
TRBJ2-7,TRBV5-6,NA,CASSSLPQGPHEQYF